The entry that follows covers one TCR beta chain sequence. The germline V gene has CDR1 SGHVS and CDR2 FQNEAQ. This CDR3 is built from 13 residues. V dropped 5 bases and J dropped 5; count of bases not matched to a gene: 6. Here immunoSEQ multiplex PCR was the method, and the copy in TCRdb shows in-frame clones only, minus some. This sample yields 120,000 or so clones, of which roughly 87% are seen a single time; around 2% belongs to the top ten. The source of the sample is a study of control samples from healthy donors and cancer patients. The material sequenced was blood. The TCR originated in a man younger than 35 in good health. The chain uses TRBV7-8 and TRBJ2-7; 7 nucleotides line up with TRBD2. The CDR3 bases are TGTGCCAGCAGCATTGGACTAGTCAACGAGCAGTACTTC. Amino acids: CASSIGLVNEQYF.